The 23 T cell receptor beta chains given below trace back to one sample, sequenced in a study of early T cells in non-severe SARS-CoV-2 infection. MiXCR, run by TCRdb on the 5' RACE reads, gives a single entry per CDR3 protein. The top ten clones hold roughly 4.3% of a sample with about 42,000 distinct CDR3 sequences, about 7% of them seen once. Sequencing was performed on whole blood. The receptors stem from an adult who was a healthcare worker with PCR-confirmed SARS-CoV-2 infection or an uninfected control (not recorded which).

This clonotype was seen repeatedly, ten times or more. V and J are TRBV11-2 and TRBJ1-1; 11 bases agree with TRBD1. Germline CDR1 SGHAT, CDR2 FQNNGV. This CDR3 is built from 15 residues. V was clipped by 5 bases and J by 4 bases; unmatched bases: 6. CDR3 nucleotides: TGTGCCAGCAGCCTTACCGGGACAGGGGGCACTGAAGCTTTCTTT. Protein: CASSLTGTGGTEAFF.

In its sample, this clonotype was seen many times. The chain links TRBV11-2 to TRBJ1-6; the D gene is possibly TRBD1 (6 bases). This CDR3 is 18 amino acids long. V was trimmed by 1 base and J by 0 bases, leaving 13 bases between them. Germline values: CDR1 SGHAT, CDR2 FQNNGV. The CDR3: CASSLAGGSSSYNSPLHF. The CDR3 nucleotides are TGTGCCAGCAGCTTAGCGGGGGGCTCGAGCTCCTATAATTCACCCCTCCACTTT.

This clonotype was counted between two and nine times. This rearrangement joins TRBV7-3 to TRBJ1-1; the D gene is possibly TRBD1 (6 bases). The germline CDR1 and CDR2 sequences are SGHTA and FQGTGA. The CDR3 has 13 residues. Trimming took off 5 bases at V and 1 base at J, with 8 bases between the two ends. CDR3 protein: CASSTTGNTEAFF. In nucleotides, the CDR3 is TGTGCCAGCAGCACGACAGGGAACACTGAAGCTTTCTTT.

This clonotype was counted at least ten times. This chain uses TRBV20-1 with TRBJ1-5, with TRBD1 matching 9 bases. The length of the CDR3 is 16 residues. V was clipped by 3 bases and J by 7 bases; unmatched bases: 13. Germline V CDR1 and CDR2: DFQATT, SNEGSKA (reference sequence). This CDR3 reads CSASTGGTIRGQPQHF. CDR3 in DNA: TGCAGTGCTAGCACAGGGGGCACTATAAGGGGCCAGCCCCAGCATTTT.

This clonotype was seen more than once but under ten times. The rearrangement links TRBV4-1 to TRBJ2-7; D is unclear. Between the trimmed V and J ends, which lost 2 bases and 1 base, there was a span of 12 bases. CDR1 MGHRA and CDR2 YSYEKL come from the germline V gene. This CDR3 has 15 residues. The CDR3 here is CASSQTATLSYEQYF. The CDR3 nucleotides read TGCGCCAGCAGCCAAACGGCGACCTTATCCTACGAGCAGTACTTC.

There are a few counts of this clonotype. The J gene is TRBJ2-1, the V gene TRBV19; 12 bases are a match to TRBD2. CDR3 size: 15 residues. V lost 5 bases to trimming and J lost 4 bases; unmatched junction nucleotides: 3. Germline loops: CDR1 LNHDA, CDR2 SQIVND (reference sequence). CDR3 residues: CASSPGLAGYNEQFF. In DNA form, the CDR3 reads TGTGCCAGTAGTCCCGGACTAGCGGGGTACAATGAGCAGTTCTTC.

This clonotype was counted at least ten times. The V gene is TRBV7-6, the J gene TRBJ2-2; perhaps TRBD2 as D (6 bases). Germline CDR1 reads SGHVS; CDR2 reads FNYEAQ. This CDR3 has 15 amino acids. The V end lost 4 bases, the J end lost 3 bases, and 12 bases lay between the germline ends. CDR3 DNA: TGTGCCAGCAGCTCCAAATGGGGGGACACCGGGGAGCTGTTTTTT. This translates into CASSSKWGDTGELFF.

This clonotype was observed at least ten times. The chain employs TRBV2 and TRBJ2-1; TRBD1 matches at 8 bases. This CDR3 spans 12 amino acids. Germline values: CDR1 SNHLY, CDR2 FYNNEI. The trim removed 8 bases at V and 7 bases at J, leaving 4 bases unmatched. The CDR3 DNA reads as TGTGCCAGCTGGACAGGGCTAAATGAGCAGTTCTTC. It yields the protein CASWTGLNEQFF.

In this sample, this clonotype turned up many times. V and J are TRBV11-2 and TRBJ2-7; TRBD2 matches 8 bases. CDR1 is SGHAT, CDR2 FQNNGV, per germline. V lost 3 bases to trimming and J lost 2 bases; unmatched junction nucleotides: 3. The CDR3 sequence is 14 residues long. CDR3 region: CASSLMGLAYEQYF. The DNA of the CDR3 is TGTGCCAGCAGCTTGATGGGACTAGCCTACGAGCAGTACTTC.

The rearrangement uses TRBV12-5 and TRBJ2-2, with D perhaps TRBD1 (5 bases). Germline V gives CDR1 LGHNT, CDR2 FRNRAP. The V and J ends lost 6 bases and 3 bases respectively, with 11 bases between them. The CDR3 consists of 14 residues. CDR3 sequence: CASGRALDTGELFF. In DNA, the CDR3 is TGTGCTAGTGGCAGGGCGCTGGACACCGGGGAGCTGTTTTTT. Looking up the rest from reference TRBV12-5 and TRBJ2-2 gives the full variable domain: DARVTQTPRHKVTEMGQEVTMRCQPILGHNTVFWYRQTMMQGLELLAYFRNRAPLDDSGMPKDRFSAEMPDATLATLKIQPSEPRDSAVYFCASGRALDTGELFFGEGSRLTVL.

This clonotype showed up just a few times. The chain joins TRBV29-1 to TRBJ2-5, with TRBD2 matching 14 bases. V shed 7 bases and J 3 bases; nucleotides not matched to a gene: 7. The germline CDR1 and CDR2 sequences are SQVTM and ANQGSEA. This CDR3 is built from 15 residues. The CDR3 region has the DNA TGCAGCGCTTCCGGGACTAGCGGGAGAAAAGAGACCCAGTACTTC. As protein: CSASGTSGRKETQYF.

This clonotype has only a few counts. V gene TRBV4-3 combines with J gene TRBJ2-3; 8 bases fit TRBD2. The length of the CDR3 is 15 residues. The V gene end was trimmed by 1 base and the J gene end by 1 base; junction bases not matched to a gene: 1. Germline CDR1 LGHNA, CDR2 YSLEER. In DNA form, the CDR3 reads TGCGCCAGCAGCCAAGGAGCGGGGGGCACAGATACGCAGTATTTT. It translates to CASSQGAGGTDTQYF.

At least ten counts were recorded for this clonotype. This rearrangement joins TRBV11-2 to TRBJ1-4; perhaps TRBD1 as D (5 bases). Germline CDR1 and CDR2: SGHAT and FQNNGV. Trimming removed 3 bases from V and 7 bases from J, with 15 bases in between. The CDR3 contains 15 residues. CDR3 protein: CASSFRGPRAEKLFF. The CDR3 region has the DNA TGTGCCAGCAGCTTCCGGGGCCCCCGGGCTGAAAAACTGTTTTTT.

This clonotype came up many times. The rearrangement links TRBV20-1 to TRBJ1-1; 7 nucleotides agree with TRBD1. The junction had 10 bases not matched to a gene; V was cut back by 5 bases and J by 4 bases. The CDR3 loop spans 14 amino acids. The germline V gene has CDR1 DFQATT and CDR2 SNEGSKA (reference sequence). The CDR3 nucleotides read TGCAGTGCTCCGGAAGGGGGCGGTGGCACTGAAGCTTTCTTT. Its protein product is CSAPEGGGGTEAFF.

This clonotype showed up many times. The chain combines TRBV20-1 with TRBJ2-3, with 9 positions matching TRBD2. V shed 6 bases, J shed 5 bases, and the junction held 15 bases outside the gene matches. Germline lookup yields CDR1 DFQATT and CDR2 SNEGSKA (reference sequence). This CDR3 is built from 16 residues. The CDR3 spells CSAASPIAGVEDTQYF. CDR3 DNA sequence: TGCAGTGCCGCATCCCCAATAGCGGGGGTCGAAGATACGCAGTATTTT.

Many counts were recorded for this clonotype. CDR3 bases: TGTGCCAGCAGCTTAGTGGGACGAACCGGGGAGCTGTTTTTT. This translates into CASSLVGRTGELFF. The V and J genes are TRBV7-2 and TRBJ2-2; D tentatively fits TRBD1 or TRBD2 (5 bases each). The CDR3 extends over 14 amino acids. V was trimmed by 1 base and J by 5 bases, leaving 8 bases between them. CDR1 and CDR2 from the germline V gene are SGHTA and FQGNSA. Full variable domain (remainder filled in from reference TRBV7-2 and TRBJ2-2): GAGVSQSPSNKVTEKGKDVELRCDPISGHTALYWYRQSLGQGLEFLIYFQGNSAPDKSGLPSDRFSAERTGGSVSTLTIQRTQQEDSAVYLCASSLVGRTGELFFGEGSRLTVL.

Only a few counts were recorded for this clonotype. The rearrangement joins TRBV4-1 to TRBJ1-6, with TRBD1 identical over 7 bases. The V gene end was trimmed by 6 bases and the J gene end by 9 bases; junction bases not matched to a gene: 8. Germline loops: CDR1 MGHRA, CDR2 YSYEKL. The CDR3 sequence is 14 residues long. DNA for the CDR3: TGCGCCAGCAGTCGGGACAGAACCGCTTCACCCCTCCACTTT. Protein: CASSRDRTASPLHF.

This clonotype showed up just a few times. The CDR3 nucleotides are TGTGCCAGCAGCCTAAGGACAGGGGGCGCGTCTGAAAAACTGTTTTTT. Translation: CASSLRTGGASEKLFF. This sequence joins TRBV13 and TRBJ1-4; 11 bases agree with TRBD1. The V segment lost 5 bases and the J segment 7 bases; nucleotides outside the gene matches: 9. The CDR3 extends over 16 amino acids. Germline CDR1 is PRHDT and CDR2 is FYEKMQ (reference sequence). Complete variable domain (other parts from reference TRBV13 and TRBJ1-4): AAGVIQSPRHLIKEKRETATLKCYPIPRHDTVYWYQQGPGQDPQFLISFYEKMQSDKGSIPDRFSAQQFSDYHSELNMSSLELGDSALYFCASSLRTGGASEKLFFGSGTQLSVL.

The chain recombines TRBV6-2 or TRBV6-3 with TRBJ2-1; D call uncertain. This CDR3 comprises 12 residues. Germline V gene lookup returns CDR1 MNHEY and CDR2 SVGEGT. With 9 bases removed from V and 10 bases from J, the gap between germline ends came to 16 bases. The CDR3 spells CASSPLGLEQFF. As DNA, the CDR3 is TGTGCCAGTTCCCCCCTAGGATTGGAGCAGTTCTTC.

This clonotype came up many times. The chain is built from TRBV11-3 and TRBJ2-5; D not resolved. Germline V lookup: CDR1 SGHNT, CDR2 YENEEA. This CDR3 spans 12 amino acids. With 5 bases removed from V and 5 bases from J, the gap between germline ends came to 9 bases. The CDR3 loop reads CASSEVGETQYF. The CDR3 DNA sequence: TGTGCCAGCAGCGAGGTCGGGGAGACCCAGTACTTC.

The table lists this clonotype with many counts. This chain links TRBV6-5 with TRBJ1-5; D is uncertain. CDR1 is MNHEY and CDR2 is SVGAGI in the germline V gene. The CDR3 extends over 12 amino acids. V was cut by 4 bases and J by 4 bases, with 5 bases left in between. The CDR3 nucleotides read TGTGCCAGCAGTTCCCCGAATCAGCCCCAGCATTTT. Translating it yields CASSSPNQPQHF.

The chain joins TRBV5-1 to TRBJ1-5; maybe TRBD1 (5 bases). Between the trimmed V and J ends, which lost 4 bases and 7 bases, there was a span of 18 bases. The CDR3 is 15 amino acids. Germline V gene data show CDR1 as SGHRS and CDR2 as YFSETQ. The CDR3 DNA sequence: TGCGCCAGCAGCCCAATTGCCGGGGGGGACCAGCCCCAGCATTTT. This codes for CASSPIAGGDQPQHF.

This clonotype showed up just a few times. The chain employs TRBV7-2 and TRBJ2-3; TRBD1 agrees at 11 bases. Germline CDR1 is SGHTA and CDR2 is FQGNSA. The length of the CDR3 is 18 residues. The J segment lost 4 bases and the V segment lost 2 bases, leaving 11 bases of the junction unmatched. This CDR3 is CASSLRLRTGGAADTQYF. As DNA, the CDR3 is TGTGCCAGCAGCTTAAGGCTTAGGACAGGGGGCGCAGCAGATACGCAGTATTTT.